A selection of T cell receptor beta chains follows, all from one sample in a study of tumor-infiltrating lymphocytes in primary liver carcinoma. Each CDR3 protein gets one entry after TCRdb re-called the multiplex PCR reads with MiXCR. The sample includes fewer than 200,000 distinct CDR3 sequences, 70% to 90% seen only once; the top ten take 15% to 20%. The sequenced material came from tumor tissue from primary liver carcinoma. Receptors were obtained from a middle-aged man with primary liver carcinoma and hepatitis B virus infection. The CDR3 runs from the conserved cysteine through the conserved F or W. D genes are given only for firm matches. For some rows the clone size is stated as once, few or many, or as a class when expanded; others skip it.

CDR3aa: CASSYGQSREQYF
CDR3nt: TGTGCCAGCAGTTACGGACAGTCGAGGGAGCAGTACTTC
v_gene: TRBV6-2/TRBV6-3
j_gene: TRBJ2-7
abundance: many
d_gene: NA

CDR3aa: CASSWGEQGVNRPRHF
CDR3nt: TGCGCCAGCAGCTGGGGGGAACAGGGGGTAAATCGGCCCCGGCATTTT
v_gene: TRBV5-1
j_gene: TRBJ1-5
abundance: NA
d_gene: TRBD1

CDR3aa: CSVDQIRTDTQYF
CDR3nt: TGCAGCGTTGACCAGATTCGTACAGATACGCAGTATTTT
v_gene: TRBV29-1
j_gene: TRBJ2-3
abundance: once
d_gene: NA

CDR3aa: CTSSQAERGGYTF
CDR3nt: TGCACCAGCAGCCAAGCCGAGAGAGGAGGCTATACCTTC
v_gene: TRBV4-3
j_gene: TRBJ1-2
abundance: NA
d_gene: NA

CDR3aa: CTSSFTGVNEQYF
CDR3nt: TGTACCAGCAGCTTCACAGGGGTCAACGAGCAGTACTTC
v_gene: TRBV11-2
j_gene: TRBJ2-7
abundance: NA
d_gene: TRBD1

CDR3aa: CATSPRDRGGHEQYF
CDR3nt: TGTGCCACCAGCCCCCGGGACAGGGGAGGCCACGAGCAATACTTC
v_gene: TRBV4-2
j_gene: TRBJ2-7
abundance: once
d_gene: TRBD1

CDR3aa: CSVIGTGRGEQKF
CDR3nt: TGCAGTGTAATCGGGACGGGGAGGGGAGAGCAGAAATTC
v_gene: TRBV29-1
j_gene: TRBJ2-7
abundance: once
d_gene: TRBD2

CDR3aa: CASSIWTNTGELYF
CDR3nt: TGTGCCAGCAGCATATGGACAAACACCGGGGAGCTGTATTTT
v_gene: TRBV11-1
j_gene: TRBJ2-2
abundance: once
d_gene: NA

CDR3aa: CASSLGERSYKQYF
CDR3nt: TGTGCCAGCAGTTTGGGGGAGCGATCCTACAAGCAGTACTTC
v_gene: TRBV11-2
j_gene: TRBJ2-7
abundance: NA
d_gene: NA

CDR3aa: CDSRDQGASQETQYF
CDR3nt: TGTGACAGCAGGGACCAGGGGGCAAGCCAAGAGACCCAGTACTTC
v_gene: TRBV28
j_gene: TRBJ2-5
abundance: NA
d_gene: TRBD1